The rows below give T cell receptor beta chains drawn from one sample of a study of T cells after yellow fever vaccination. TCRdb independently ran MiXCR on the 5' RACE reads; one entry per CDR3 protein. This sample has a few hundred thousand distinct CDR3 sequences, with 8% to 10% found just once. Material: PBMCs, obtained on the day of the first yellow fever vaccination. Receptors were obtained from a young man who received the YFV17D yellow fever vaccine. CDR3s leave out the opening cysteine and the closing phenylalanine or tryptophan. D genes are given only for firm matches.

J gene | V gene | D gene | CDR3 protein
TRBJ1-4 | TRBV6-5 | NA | ASSYSWANEKLF
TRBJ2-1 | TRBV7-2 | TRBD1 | ASRLQGATYNEQF
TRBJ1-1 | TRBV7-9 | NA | ASSQEGASQAF
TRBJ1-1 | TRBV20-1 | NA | SATIFGRMNTEAF
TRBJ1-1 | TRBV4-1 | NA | ASSQGGGHTEAF
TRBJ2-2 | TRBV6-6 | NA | ASGGTGGELF
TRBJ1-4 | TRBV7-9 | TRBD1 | ASSDTGGREKLF
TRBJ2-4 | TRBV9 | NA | ASSEGGGGLLAKNIQY
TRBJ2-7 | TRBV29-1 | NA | SVEASRGAPYEQY
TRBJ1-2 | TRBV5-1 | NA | ASSLLTGNYGYT
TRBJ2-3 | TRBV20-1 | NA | SAFKGPGTDTQY
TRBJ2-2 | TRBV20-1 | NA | SASQGTNTGELF
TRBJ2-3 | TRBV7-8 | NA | ASSPGLDLTDTQY
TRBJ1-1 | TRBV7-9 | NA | ASSSQVRAF
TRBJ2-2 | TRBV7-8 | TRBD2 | ASRELAGANTGELF
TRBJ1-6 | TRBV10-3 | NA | AISSAPVSPLH
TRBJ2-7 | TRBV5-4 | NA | ASSLKGGGYEQY
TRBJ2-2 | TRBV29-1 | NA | SVGGEHTGELF
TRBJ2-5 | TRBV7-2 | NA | ASSLTGSETQY
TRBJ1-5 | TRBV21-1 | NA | ASSSKRPMSNQPQH
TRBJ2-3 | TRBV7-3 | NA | ANSLAGGADTQY
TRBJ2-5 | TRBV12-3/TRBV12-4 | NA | ASSVRQGPKQETQY
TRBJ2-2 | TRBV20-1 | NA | SARDGGELF
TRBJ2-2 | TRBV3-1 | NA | ASSQVSSGGELF
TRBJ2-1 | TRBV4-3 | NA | ASSQGYTYNEQF
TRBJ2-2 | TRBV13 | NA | ASSLAGRGGELF
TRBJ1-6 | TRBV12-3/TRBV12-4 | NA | ASSSLLRVAPLH
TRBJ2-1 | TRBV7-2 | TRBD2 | ASSSRGILAGGHF
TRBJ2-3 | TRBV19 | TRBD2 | ASSMYGGAGDTQY
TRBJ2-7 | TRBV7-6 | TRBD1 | ASSLGGTGYEQY
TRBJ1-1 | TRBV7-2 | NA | ASSKGGGRNTEAF
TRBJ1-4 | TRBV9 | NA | ASSVQDRANEKLF
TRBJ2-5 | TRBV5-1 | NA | ASSTSDRQETQY
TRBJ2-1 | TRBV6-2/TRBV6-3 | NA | ASSHRANEQF
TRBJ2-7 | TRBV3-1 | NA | ASSQDPGARGTYEQY
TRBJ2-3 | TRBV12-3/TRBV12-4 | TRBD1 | ASSPWTGGTDTQY
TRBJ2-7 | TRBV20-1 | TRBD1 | SARGTGEKANLEQY
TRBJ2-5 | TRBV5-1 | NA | ASSLQLVQETQY
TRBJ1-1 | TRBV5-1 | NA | ASSPKSGTPSPEAF
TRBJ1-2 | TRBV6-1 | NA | ASTETSGVGYT
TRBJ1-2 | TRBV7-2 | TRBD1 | ASSPRDSRNYGYT
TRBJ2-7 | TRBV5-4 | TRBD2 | ASNFGGGANEQY
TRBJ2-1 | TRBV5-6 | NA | ASSYGVSHNEQF
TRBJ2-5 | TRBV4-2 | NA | ASSQEGNQETQY
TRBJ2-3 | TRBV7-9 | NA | ASSLERGRDTQY
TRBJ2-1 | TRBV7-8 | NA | ASSHDEGPSSYNEQF
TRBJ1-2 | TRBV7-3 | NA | ASSLVGGAGYGYT
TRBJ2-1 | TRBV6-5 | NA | ASTPGGLGRGDEQF
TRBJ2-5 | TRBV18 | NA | ASSPRTQQETQY
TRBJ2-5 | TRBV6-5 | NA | ASSYGAAKETQY
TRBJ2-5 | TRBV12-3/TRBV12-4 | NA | ASRTRMNPTQY
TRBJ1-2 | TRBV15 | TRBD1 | ATSGGTGLHGYT
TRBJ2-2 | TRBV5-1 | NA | ASSLASIANTGELF
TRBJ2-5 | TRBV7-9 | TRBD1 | ASSTRQGAETQY
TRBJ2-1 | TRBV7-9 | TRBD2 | ASSLRTSGANEQF